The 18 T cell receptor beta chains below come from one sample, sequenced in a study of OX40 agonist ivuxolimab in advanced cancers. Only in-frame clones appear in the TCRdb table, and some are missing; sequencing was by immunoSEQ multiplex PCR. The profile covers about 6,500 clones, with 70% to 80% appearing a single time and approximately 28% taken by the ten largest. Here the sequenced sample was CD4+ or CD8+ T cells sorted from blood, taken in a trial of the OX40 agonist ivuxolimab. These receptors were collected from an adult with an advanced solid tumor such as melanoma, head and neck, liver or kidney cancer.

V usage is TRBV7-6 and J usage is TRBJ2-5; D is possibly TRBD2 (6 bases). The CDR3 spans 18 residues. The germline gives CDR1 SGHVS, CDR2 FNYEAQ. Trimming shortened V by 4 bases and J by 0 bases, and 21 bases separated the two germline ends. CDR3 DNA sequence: TGTGCCAGCAGCTGGGGGTGGGGAGAGGAGGGTCACCAAGAGACCCAGTACTTC. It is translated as CASSWGWGEEGHQETQYF. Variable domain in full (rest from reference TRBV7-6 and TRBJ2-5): GAGVSQSPRYKVTKRGQDVALRCDPISGHVSLYWYRQALGQGPEFLTYFNYEAQQDKSGLPNDRFSAERPEGSISTLTIQRTEQRDSAMYRCASSWGWGEEGHQETQYFGPGTRLLVL.

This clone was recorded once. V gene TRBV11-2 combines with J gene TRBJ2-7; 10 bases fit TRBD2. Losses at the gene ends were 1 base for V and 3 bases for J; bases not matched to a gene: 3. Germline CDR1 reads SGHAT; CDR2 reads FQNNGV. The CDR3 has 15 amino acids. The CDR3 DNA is TGTGCCAGCAGCTTAGCTAGCGGGGGTGGCTACGAGCAGTACTTC. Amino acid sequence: CASSLASGGGYEQYF.

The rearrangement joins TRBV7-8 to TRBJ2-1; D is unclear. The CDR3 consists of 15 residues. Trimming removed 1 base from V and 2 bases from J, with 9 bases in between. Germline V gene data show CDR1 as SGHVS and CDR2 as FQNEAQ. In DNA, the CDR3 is TGTGCCAGCAGCTTAGTTCGCGGTGCCTACAATGAGCAGTTCTTC. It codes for CASSLVRGAYNEQFF. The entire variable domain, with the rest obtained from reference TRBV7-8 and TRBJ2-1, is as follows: GAGVSQSPRYKVAKRGQDVALRCDPISGHVSLFWYQQALGQGPEFLTYFQNEAQLDKSGLPSDRFFAERPEGSVSTLKIQRTQQEDSAVYLCASSLVRGAYNEQFFGPGTRLTVL.

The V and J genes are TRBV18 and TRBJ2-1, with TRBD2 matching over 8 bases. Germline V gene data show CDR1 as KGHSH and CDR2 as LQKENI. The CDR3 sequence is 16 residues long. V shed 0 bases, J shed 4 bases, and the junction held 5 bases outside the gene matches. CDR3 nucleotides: TGTGCCAGCTCACCACCGGGACTAGTCTCATACAATGAGCAGTTCTTC. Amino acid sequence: CASSPPGLVSYNEQFF.

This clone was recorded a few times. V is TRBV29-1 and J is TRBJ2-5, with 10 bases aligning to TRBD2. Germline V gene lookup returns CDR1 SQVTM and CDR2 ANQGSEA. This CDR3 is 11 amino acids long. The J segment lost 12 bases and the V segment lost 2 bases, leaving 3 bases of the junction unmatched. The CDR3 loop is CSVELAGVEYF. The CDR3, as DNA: TGCAGCGTTGAACTAGCGGGAGTGGAGTACTTC.

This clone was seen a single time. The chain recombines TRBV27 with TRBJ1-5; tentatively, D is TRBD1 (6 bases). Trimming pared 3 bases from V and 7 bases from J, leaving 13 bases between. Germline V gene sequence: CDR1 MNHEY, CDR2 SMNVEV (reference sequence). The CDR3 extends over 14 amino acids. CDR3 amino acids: CASSLFRGGQPQHF. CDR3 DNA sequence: TGTGCCAGCAGTTTGTTCAGGGGTGGACAGCCCCAGCATTTT.

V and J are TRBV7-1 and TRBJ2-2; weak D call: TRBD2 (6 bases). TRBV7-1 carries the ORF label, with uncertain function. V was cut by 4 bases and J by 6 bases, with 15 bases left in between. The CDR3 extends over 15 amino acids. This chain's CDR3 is CASSLLAGWAGELFF. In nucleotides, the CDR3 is TGTGCCAGCAGCTTACTGGCGGGATGGGCCGGGGAGCTGTTTTTT.

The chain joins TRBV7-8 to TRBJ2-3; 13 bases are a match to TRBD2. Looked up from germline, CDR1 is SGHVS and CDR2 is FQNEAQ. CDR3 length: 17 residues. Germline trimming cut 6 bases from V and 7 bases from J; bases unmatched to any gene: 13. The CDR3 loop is CASSPGTSGAPGNTQYF. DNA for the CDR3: TGTGCCAGCAGTCCCGGGACTAGCGGGGCCCCGGGTAATACGCAGTATTTT. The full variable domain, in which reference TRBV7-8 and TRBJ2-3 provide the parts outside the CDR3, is GAGVSQSPRYKVAKRGQDVALRCDPISGHVSLFWYQQALGQGPEFLTYFQNEAQLDKSGLPSDRFFAERPEGSVSTLKIQRTQQEDSAVYLCASSPGTSGAPGNTQYFGPGTRLTVL.

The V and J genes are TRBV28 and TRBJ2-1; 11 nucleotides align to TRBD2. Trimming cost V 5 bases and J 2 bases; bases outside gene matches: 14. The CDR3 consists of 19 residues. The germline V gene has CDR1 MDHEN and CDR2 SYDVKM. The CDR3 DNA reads TGTGCCAGCAGTCTGATAACTAGCGGGGGTCACCCCACCTACAATGAGCAGTTCTTC. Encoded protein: CASSLITSGGHPTYNEQFF.

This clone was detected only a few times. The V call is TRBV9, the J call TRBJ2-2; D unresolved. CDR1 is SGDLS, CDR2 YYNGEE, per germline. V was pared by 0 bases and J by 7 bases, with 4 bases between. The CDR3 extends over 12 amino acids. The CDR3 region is CASSVEGGELFF. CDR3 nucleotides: TGTGCCAGCAGCGTAGAGGGCGGGGAGCTGTTTTTT.

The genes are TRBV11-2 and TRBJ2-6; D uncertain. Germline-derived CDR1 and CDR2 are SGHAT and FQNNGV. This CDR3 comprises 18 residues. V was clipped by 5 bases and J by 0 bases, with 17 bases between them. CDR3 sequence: CASSPIGDSYSGANVLTF. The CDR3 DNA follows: TGTGCCAGCAGCCCAATAGGTGACTCCTACTCTGGGGCCAACGTCCTGACTTTC.

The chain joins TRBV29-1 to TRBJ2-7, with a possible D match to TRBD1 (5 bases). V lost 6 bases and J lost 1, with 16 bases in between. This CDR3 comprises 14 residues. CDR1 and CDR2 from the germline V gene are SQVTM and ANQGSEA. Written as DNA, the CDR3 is TGCAGCGTCGAGACAGCTACCAATTCCTACGAGCAGTACTTC. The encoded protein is CSVETATNSYEQYF.

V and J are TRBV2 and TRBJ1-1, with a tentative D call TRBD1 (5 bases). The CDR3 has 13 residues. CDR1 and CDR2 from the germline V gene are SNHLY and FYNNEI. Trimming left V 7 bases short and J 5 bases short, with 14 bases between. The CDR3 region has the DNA TGTGCCAGCACGGGGCAGTCACGAACTGAAGCTTTCTTT. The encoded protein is CASTGQSRTEAFF. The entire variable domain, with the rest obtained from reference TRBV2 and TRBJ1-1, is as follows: EPEVTQTPSHQVTQMGQEVILRCVPISNHLYFYWYRQILGQKVEFLVSFYNNEISEKSEIFDDQFSVERPDGSNFTLKIRSTKLEDSAMYFCASTGQSRTEAFFGQGTRLTVV.

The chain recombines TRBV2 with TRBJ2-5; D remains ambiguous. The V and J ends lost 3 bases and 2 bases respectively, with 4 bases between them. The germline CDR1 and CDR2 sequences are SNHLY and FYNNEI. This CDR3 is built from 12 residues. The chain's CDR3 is CASSDNQETQYF. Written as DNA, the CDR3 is TGTGCCAGCAGTGACAATCAAGAGACCCAGTACTTC.

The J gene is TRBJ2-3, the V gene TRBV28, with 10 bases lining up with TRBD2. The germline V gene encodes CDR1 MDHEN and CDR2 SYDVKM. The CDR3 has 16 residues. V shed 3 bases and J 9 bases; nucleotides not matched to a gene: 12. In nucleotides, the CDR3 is TGTGCCAGCAGTTTGGAACTAGCGGGGACGCGTGGGACGCAGTATTTT. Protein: CASSLELAGTRGTQYF.

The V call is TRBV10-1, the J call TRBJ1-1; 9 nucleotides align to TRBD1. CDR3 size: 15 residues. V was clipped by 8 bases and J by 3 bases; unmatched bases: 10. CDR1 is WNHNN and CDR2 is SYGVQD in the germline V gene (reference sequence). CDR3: CASRPGTGIDTEAFF. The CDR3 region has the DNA TGCGCCAGCCGCCCGGGGACAGGGATCGACACTGAAGCTTTCTTT.

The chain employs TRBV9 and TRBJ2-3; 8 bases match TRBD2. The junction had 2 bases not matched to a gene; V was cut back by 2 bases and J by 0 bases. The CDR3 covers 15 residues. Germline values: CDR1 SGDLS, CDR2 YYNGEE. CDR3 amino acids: CASSVGGASTDTQYF. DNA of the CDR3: TGTGCCAGCAGCGTCGGGGGGGCGAGCACAGATACGCAGTATTTT.

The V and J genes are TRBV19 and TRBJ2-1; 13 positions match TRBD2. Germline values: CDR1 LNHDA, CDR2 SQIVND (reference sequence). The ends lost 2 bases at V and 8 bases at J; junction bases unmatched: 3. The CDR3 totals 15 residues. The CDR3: CASSIRGLAGHEQFF. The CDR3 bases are TGTGCCAGTAGTATAAGGGGACTAGCGGGACATGAGCAGTTCTTC.